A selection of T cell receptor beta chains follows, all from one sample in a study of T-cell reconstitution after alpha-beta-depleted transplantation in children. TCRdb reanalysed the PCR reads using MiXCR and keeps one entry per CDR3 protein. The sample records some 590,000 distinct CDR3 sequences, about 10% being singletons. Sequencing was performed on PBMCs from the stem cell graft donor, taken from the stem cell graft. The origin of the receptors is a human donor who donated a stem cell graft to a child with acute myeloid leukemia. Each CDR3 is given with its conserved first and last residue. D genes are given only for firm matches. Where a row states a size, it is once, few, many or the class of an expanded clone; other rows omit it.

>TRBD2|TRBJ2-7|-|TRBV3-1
CASSQATSGMYYEQYF
TGTGCCAGCAGCCAAGCGACTAGCGGGATGTACTACGAGCAGTACTTC
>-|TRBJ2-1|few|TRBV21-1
CASTTLRGESSYNEQFF
TGTGCCAGCACCACCCTTCGTGGGGAAAGCTCCTACAATGAGCAGTTCTTC
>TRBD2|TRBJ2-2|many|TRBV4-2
CASSQGAGVRTGELFF
TGTGCCAGCAGCCAAGGAGCGGGAGTTCGAACCGGGGAGCTGTTTTTT
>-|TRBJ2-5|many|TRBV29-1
CSVDSFGETQYF
TGCAGCGTTGATTCGTTCGGGGAGACCCAGTACTTC
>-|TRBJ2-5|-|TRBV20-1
CSARVPGVETQYF
TGCAGTGCTAGAGTACCCGGGGTCGAGACCCAGTACTTC
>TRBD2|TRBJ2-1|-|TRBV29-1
CSVELPLASGRAAYNEQFF
TGCAGCGTTGAGTTACCACTGGCTAGCGGGAGGGCCGCCTACAATGAGCAGTTCTTC
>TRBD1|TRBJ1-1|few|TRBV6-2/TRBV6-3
CASSYGGTGAQTEAFF
TGTGCCAGCAGTTACGGGGGGACAGGGGCTCAAACTGAAGCTTTCTTT
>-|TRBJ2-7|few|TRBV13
CASSARSLSYEQYF
TGTGCCAGCAGCGCAAGGTCCCTCTCCTACGAGCAGTACTTC
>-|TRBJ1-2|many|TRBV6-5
CASSTNAGTTRGGYTF
TGTGCCAGCAGTACAAATGCCGGGACAACACGAGGGGGCTACACCTTC
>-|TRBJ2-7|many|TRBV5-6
CASSLGGTKQYF
TGTGCCAGCAGCTTGGGGGGTACCAAGCAGTACTTC
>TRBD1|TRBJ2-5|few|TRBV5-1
CASSFEGGKETQYF
TGCGCCAGCAGCTTCGAAGGGGGCAAAGAGACCCAGTACTTC